The 9 T cell receptor beta chains listed next were all sequenced from one sample in a study of early T cells in non-severe SARS-CoV-2 infection (dated by TCRdb to 2020 to 2022). The library was generated by 5' RACE. Instrument used: NextSeq 500. TCRdb's own reprocessing of the public reads used fastp at Q25 and MiXCR and kept productive beta chains. A single entry per CDR3 protein holds the most common genes and DNA from its merged rows. The sample profile shows around 82,000 distinct CDR3 sequences; about 12% of them were found once. Around 3.5% of the sample lies in the top ten. Sequencing input: whole blood. The source is an adult who was a healthcare worker with PCR-confirmed SARS-CoV-2 infection or an uninfected control (not recorded which).

This clonotype turned up a few times. The CDR3 sequence: CASSSLAGGLTGELFF. The CDR3 DNA reads TGTGCCAGCAGCTCTTTAGCGGGAGGCCTCACCGGGGAGCTGTTTTTT. The genes are TRBV5-6 and TRBJ2-2, with 10 bases aligning to TRBD2. CDR1 is SGHDT, CDR2 YYEEEE, per germline. J lost 4 bases, V lost 3 bases, and 6 bases had no gene match. The CDR3 sequence is 16 residues long.

This clonotype appeared a few times. The gene calls are TRBV29-1 and TRBJ2-7, with 10 bases lining up with TRBD2. The germline gives CDR1 SQVTM, CDR2 ANQGSEA. J lost 2 bases, V lost 5 bases, and 3 bases had no gene match. This CDR3 has 13 amino acids. CDR3 DNA sequence: TGCAGCGTTTTTAGCGGGAGGACCTACGAGCAGTACTTC. Protein sequence: CSVFSGRTYEQYF.

In this sample, this clonotype turned up many times. This sequence joins TRBV7-9 and TRBJ1-3; TRBD1 matches at 8 bases. With 6 bases clipped from V and 0 bases from J, the junction kept 7 bases outside the gene matches. In germline, CDR1 is SEHNR, CDR2 FQNEAQ (reference sequence). This CDR3 contains 16 residues. CDR3 coding DNA: TGTGCCAGCAGTAATTGGGACAGGTCCTCTGGAAACACCATATATTTT. Residues: CASSNWDRSSGNTIYF.

This clonotype has a handful of counts. The gene calls are TRBV18 and TRBJ1-4; D is uncertain. The V and J ends lost 6 bases and 4 bases respectively, with 9 bases between them. This CDR3 comprises 13 residues. Germline V lookup: CDR1 KGHSH, CDR2 LQKENI. The CDR3 DNA reads as TGTGCCAGCTCTCAGGACCTTAATGAAAAACTGTTTTTT. Amino acids: CASSQDLNEKLFF. The variable domain in full, with the rest retrieved from reference TRBV18 and TRBJ1-4, is NAGVMQNPRHLVRRRGQEARLRCSPMKGHSHVYWYRQLPEEGLKFMVYLQKENIIDESGMPKERFSAEFPKEGPSILRIQQVVRGDSAAYFCASSQDLNEKLFFGSGTQLSVL.

This clonotype was seen ten or more times. The chain employs TRBV27 and TRBJ2-7; 7 nucleotides align to TRBD2. CDR3 length: 15 residues. Germline lookup yields CDR1 MNHEY and CDR2 SMNVEV (reference sequence). The junction had 9 bases not matched to a gene; V was cut back by 5 bases and J by 2 bases. The CDR3 region has the DNA TGTGCCAGCAGTGCGGGACTACCATTAACCTACGAGCAGTACTTC. This encodes CASSAGLPLTYEQYF.

The V gene is TRBV28, the J gene TRBJ2-1; 9 nucleotides agree with TRBD2. The CDR3 extends over 15 amino acids. V lost 4 bases and J lost 11; bases outside the gene matches: 12. Germline V gives CDR1 MDHEN, CDR2 SYDVKM. The CDR3 coding sequence is TGTGCCAGCAGTTCCCGGACTAGCGAGACAATGAAGCAGTTCTTC. It specifies CASSSRTSETMKQFF.

The table lists this clonotype with many counts. CDR3 sequence: CSAQDRGEAYEQYF. The CDR3 nucleotides are TGCAGTGCTCAAGACAGGGGTGAAGCCTACGAGCAGTACTTC. V and J are TRBV20-1 and TRBJ2-7; 8 nucleotides match TRBD1. The CDR3 has 14 residues. J was trimmed by 2 bases and V by 5 bases; bases with no gene match: 8. The V gene's germline CDR1 is DFQATT and CDR2 SNEGSKA (reference sequence).

The chain links TRBV3-1 to TRBJ2-7, with 8 bases aligning to TRBD2. The V gene's germline CDR1 is LGHDT and CDR2 YNNKEL (reference sequence). This CDR3 spans 14 amino acids. V was clipped by 4 bases and J by 5 bases; unmatched bases: 7. As DNA, the CDR3 is TGTGCCAGCAGCCCGCCGGGGGGGTTCCACGAGCAGTACTTC. It codes for CASSPPGGFHEQYF.

In this sample, this clonotype turned up a few times. This rearrangement joins TRBV7-2 to TRBJ2-2; 15 nucleotides align to TRBD2. Germline V lookup: CDR1 SGHTA, CDR2 FQGNSA. This CDR3 spans 16 amino acids. V was pared by 5 bases and J by 8 bases, with 6 bases of the junction left unmatched. CDR3 sequence reads: CASSRGLAGGRGELFF. The CDR3 DNA sequence: TGTGCCAGCAGCAGGGGACTAGCGGGAGGACGAGGGGAGCTGTTTTTT.